Shown below are 15 T cell receptor beta chains from a single sample sequenced in a study of control samples from healthy donors and cancer patients. TCRdb keeps only in-frame clones here, not all; method: immunoSEQ multiplex PCR. The sample yields approximately 53,000 clones, 85% to 95% seen once. The sequenced sample consisted of PBMCs. The receptor set was obtained from a man aged 25-40 years with colorectal cancer.

Here the CDR3 reads CASSQDWGSEAFF. In DNA form, the CDR3 reads TGCGCCAGCAGCCAAGATTGGGGGTCTGAAGCTTTCTTT. The rearrangement joins TRBV4-3 to TRBJ1-1, with D tentatively TRBD1 (5 bases). This CDR3 region has 13 residues. V lost 0 bases, J lost 6 bases, and 8 bases lay in between. CDR1 is LGHNA and CDR2 is YSLEER in the germline V gene.

This chain joins TRBV30 and TRBJ1-5; TRBD1 is a possible D gene (6 bases). Trimming left V 4 bases short and J 3 bases short, with 10 bases between. The germline V gene has CDR1 GTSNPN and CDR2 SVGIG (reference sequence). The CDR3 is 13 amino acids. The CDR3 here is CAWKAGVNQPQHF. The CDR3 nucleotides are TGTGCCTGGAAGGCAGGGGTCAATCAGCCCCAGCATTTT.

The chain has TRBV28 and TRBJ2-3; possibly TRBD1 for D (5 bases). Germline lookup yields CDR1 MDHEN and CDR2 SYDVKM. V was cut by 5 bases and J by 5 bases, with 8 bases left in between. This CDR3 spans 12 amino acids. CDR3 sequence: CASSLRVDTQYF. The CDR3 DNA reads as TGTGCCAGCAGTCTCAGGGTAGATACGCAGTATTTT.

The gene calls are TRBV11-2 and TRBJ2-2; the D gene is possibly TRBD1 (5 bases). CDR1 is SGHAT, CDR2 FQNNGV, per germline. The CDR3 contains 14 residues. Trimming removed 4 bases at V and 6 bases at J, with 12 bases between. CDR3 in DNA: TGTGCCAGCAGCTCAAACAAGGGGTCCGGGGAGCTGTTTTTT. It encodes CASSSNKGSGELFF.

The chain uses TRBV4-3 and TRBJ2-7; D remains ambiguous. V lost 0 bases, J lost 2 bases, and 8 bases lay in between. CDR3 length: 14 residues. CDR1 and CDR2 from the germline V gene are LGHNA and YSLEER. The CDR3 region is CASSQDVGTYEQYF. Written as DNA, the CDR3 is TGCGCCAGCAGCCAAGATGTGGGGACCTACGAGCAGTACTTC.

Only one count was recorded for this clone. The DNA for the CDR3 is TGTGCCAGCAGCACGACTAGCGGGGGAAAATACACCGGGGAGCTGTTTTTT. Translating it yields CASSTTSGGKYTGELFF. V gene TRBV11-2 combines with J gene TRBJ2-2, with 12 bases identical to TRBD2. J gave up 3 bases and V 5 bases, and 7 bases lay outside the gene matches. The germline CDR1 and CDR2 sequences are SGHAT and FQNNGV. The CDR3 loop spans 17 amino acids.

This chain joins TRBV9 and TRBJ2-5; no definite D call. This CDR3 is 14 amino acids long. CDR1 and CDR2 from the germline V gene are SGDLS and YYNGEE. The germline V and J ends were trimmed by 4 bases and 0 bases, with 10 bases remaining between them. The CDR3 here is CASSKTQYQETQYF. In DNA, the CDR3 is TGTGCCAGCAGCAAAACTCAGTACCAAGAGACCCAGTACTTC.

In this sample, this clone turned up a few times. CDR3 sequence (DNA): TGTGCCAGCAGCTTAGATGGGGATCAGCCCCAGCATTTT. It encodes CASSLDGDQPQHF. The V gene is TRBV11-2, the J gene TRBJ1-5; D not certain. Germline CDR1 reads SGHAT; CDR2 reads FQNNGV. The CDR3 totals 13 residues. The V gene lost 0 bases and the J gene lost 5 bases, with 5 bases spanning the gap.

This CDR3 reads CASSQGLGDGGLYNEQFF. CDR3 DNA: TGCGCCAGCAGCCAAGGTTTGGGGGACGGGGGGCTCTACAATGAGCAGTTCTTC. The chain employs TRBV4-3 and TRBJ2-1; a weak D match, TRBD2 (7 bases). Germline values: CDR1 LGHNA, CDR2 YSLEER. This CDR3 region has 18 residues. V dropped 1 base and J dropped 3 bases, with 19 bases sitting between them.

The J gene is TRBJ2-2, the V gene TRBV5-4, with TRBD1 identical over 9 bases. V was clipped by 2 bases and J by 5 bases; unmatched bases: 4. Per the germline V gene, CDR1 is SGHNT and CDR2 is YYREEE (reference sequence). CDR3 length: 15 residues. For the CDR3, the DNA is TGTGCCAGCAGCTTTAACAGGGGGCGGACCGGGGAGCTGTTTTTT. This translates into CASSFNRGRTGELFF.

This clone turned up a few times. The rearrangement joins TRBV5-1 to TRBJ2-3; TRBD2 agrees at 9 bases. This CDR3 is 15 amino acids long. The germline CDR1 and CDR2 sequences are SGHRS and YFSETQ. The J segment lost 7 bases and the V segment lost 0 bases, leaving 6 bases of the junction unmatched. Here the CDR3 reads CASSLGLAGSNTQYF. Here the CDR3 DNA reads TGCGCCAGCAGCTTGGGTCTAGCGGGGAGCAATACGCAGTATTTT. Full variable domain (missing parts from reference TRBV5-1 and TRBJ2-3): KAGVTQTPRYLIKTRGQQVTLSCSPISGHRSVSWYQQTPGQGLQFLFEYFSETQRNKGNFPGRFSGRQFSNSRSEMNVSTLELGDSALYLCASSLGLAGSNTQYFGPGTRLTVL.

The chain has TRBV18 and TRBJ1-3; 8 bases align to TRBD1. Trimming cost V 3 bases and J 3 bases; bases outside gene matches: 1. Germline CDR1 KGHSH, CDR2 LQKENI. This CDR3 is built from 14 residues. DNA for the CDR3: TGTGCCAGCTCACCTGACAGGGGTGGAAACACCATATATTTT. This codes for CASSPDRGGNTIYF.

The chain combines TRBV29-1 with TRBJ1-1, with TRBD1 matching over 7 bases. Germline V CDR1 and CDR2: SQVTM, ANQGSEA. Trimming took 8 bases from V and 8 from J; bases not matched to a gene: 14. CDR3 size: 13 residues. CDR3 loop: CSLRLTLTGEAFF. In DNA, the CDR3 is TGCAGCCTCCGGCTAACCTTGACAGGGGAAGCTTTCTTT.

The rearrangement uses TRBV6-2 or TRBV6-3 and TRBJ2-3; 7 positions match TRBD1. The CDR3 sequence is 18 residues long. Germline values: CDR1 MNHEY, CDR2 SVGEGT. Trimming removed 5 bases from V and 2 bases from J; junction bases left unmatched: 16. The CDR3 is CASSGTILGTAPTDTQYF. The CDR3 DNA sequence: TGTGCCAGCAGTGGTACCATTCTCGGGACAGCTCCCACAGATACGCAGTATTTT.

The V gene is TRBV6-2 or TRBV6-3, the J gene TRBJ2-7; weak D call: TRBD2 (6 bases). From germline, CDR1 is MNHEY and CDR2 SVGEGT. The CDR3 has 16 residues. Trimming removed 0 bases from V and 2 bases from J, with 14 bases in between. The CDR3 nucleotides read TGTGCCAGCAGTTACTCGAGAGGTAGCGGCGCCTACGAGCAGTACTTC. Residues: CASSYSRGSGAYEQYF.